Listed here is a single TCR beta chain. Its target is unknown. With V trimmed by 10 bases and J by 5 bases, 15 bases remained unmatched. The CDR3 covers 15 residues. Per germline, CDR1 MNHEY and CDR2 SMNVEV (reference sequence). The sample is drawn from a study of cytomegalovirus exposure and HLA in healthy donors. Study-level findings and limits: For cytomegalovirus status, the classifier reportedly gave diagnoses with high specificity and sensitivity. Only CMV serostatus was available as immune exposure information. For presence/absence analyses, sequencing depth was assumed to be roughly uniform across donors. In an earlier analysis, in about 530 donors, most V segments appeared productive either ~87% or ~30% of the time.

The PCR employed 60 Vbeta primers together with 13 Jbeta primers. Only in-frame clones appear in the TCRdb table, and some are missing; sequencing was by immunoSEQ multiplex PCR. The sample carries some 150,000 clones, 60% to 80% recorded once. V and J are TRBV27 and TRBJ2-3; 7 nucleotides match TRBD2. The sequenced sample consisted of PBMCs. This TCR was recovered from a male donor in good health and CMV-seronegative. The CDR3 loop is CATKTRTRSQDTQYF. CDR3 sequence (DNA): TGTGCCACCAAAACAAGGACTAGGTCTCAAGATACGCAGTATTTT.